This T cell receptor beta chain stems from a study of lymphopenia after photon versus proton radiotherapy (dated by TCRdb to between 2019 and 2020). Study-level background: The study compared the immunological effects of photon versus proton radiation therapy in patients with gastrointestinal tumors who developed high-grade lymphopenia. The cohort included approximately 18 patients with gastrointestinal tumors who developed lymphopenia after receiving either photon or proton therapy. The study was designed to characterize how the impact on the immune system differs between the two radiation modalities.

CDR3 length: 14 amino acids, cysteine to phenylalanine. This entry keeps only the CDR3 DNA: 42 bases, framed from base 1. The germline V gene encodes CDR1 LGHNA and CDR2 YNFKEQ. V lost 3 bases and J lost 7 bases, and the count of bases not matched to a germline gene is 3. Library preparation used the immunoSEQ multiplex PCR assay. Alongside multiparametric flow cytometry, deep sequencing of rearranged TCR beta loci was used to profile the T cell repertoires. The table comes from immuneACCESS by way of TCRdb, which keeps in-frame sequences with V and J called. Part of the clones is missing from these tables; in studies checked, under half for an unresolved V gene and the rest for unknown reasons. The table for this sample lists roughly 61,000 clones; around 87% of them were counted only once. The ten biggest clones cover 9.5% to 15% of the sample. About this clone itself: The antigen this receptor binds is unknown. Nothing much larger sits one base from this clone, and base qualities are not available.

Broad study findings and their caveats: After the lymphocyte count nadir, photon-treated repertoires showed oligoclonal expansion, especially of CD8+ Temra cells, which drove the drop in diversity. Across the cohort, a larger post-nadir drop in TCR diversity was inversely correlated with overall survival time among patients who died. The survival association was assessed only in patients who died, and better survival with proton therapy was presented by the authors as a possibility rather than a demonstrated result. Relative stability during treatment was observed in proton-treated patients, whereas loss of naive T cells and TCR diversity and gain of effector/memory populations were observed in photon-treated patients.

The clonotype comes from a man older than 75 with esophageal cancer. Sample: peripheral blood, taken from a patient treated with proton-based radiotherapy. In this chain, TRBV4-2 is recombined with TRBJ2-3; 11 central bases correspond to TRBD2. The DNA is TGTGCCAGCAGCCATGCTAGCGGGGGGTATACGCAGTATTTT. The translation is CASSHASGGYTQYF.